Presented here are 29 T cell receptor beta chains from one specimen sequenced in a study of beta chain features in type 1 diabetes. The whole isolated RNA underwent reverse transcription, so sequencing captured expressed TCRB transcripts. TCRdb's copy holds only in-frame clones and misses some; the assay was immunoSEQ multiplex PCR. The sample carries some 900,000 clones, 17% recorded once. The sequenced material came from naive CD4+ T cells from blood. Source of these receptors: a woman in her late teens or twenties in good health.

The sample holds a few counts of this clone. The DNA of the CDR3 is TGTGCCAGCAGTCCGTACCAAGAGACCCAGTACTTC. It specifies CASSPYQETQYF. This sequence joins TRBV27 and TRBJ2-5, with D uncertain. Germline V lookup: CDR1 MNHEY, CDR2 SMNVEV (reference sequence). Trimming removed 5 bases at V and 0 bases at J, with 4 bases between. CDR3 length: 12 amino acids.

A few counts support this clone. This chain connects TRBV6-6 to TRBJ2-2, with 7 bases fitting TRBD2. Germline CDR1 MNHNY, CDR2 SVGAGI (reference sequence). The CDR3 length is 13 residues. V lost 6 bases, J lost 6 bases, and 4 bases stayed unmatched. The CDR3 here is CASSLTSAGELFF. The CDR3 region has the DNA TGTGCCAGCAGCCTTACTAGCGCCGGGGAGCTGTTTTTT.

This clone came up a few times. This chain links TRBV6-1 with TRBJ1-4; 7 nucleotides line up with TRBD1. Germline V lookup: CDR1 MNHNS, CDR2 SASEGT. The CDR3 consists of 15 residues. Trimming removed 4 bases from V and 3 bases from J; junction bases left unmatched: 5. The CDR3 DNA follows: TGTGCCAGCAGTGGATTAGACAGGGCTAATGAAAAACTGTTTTTT. The encoded protein is CASSGLDRANEKLFF.

The chain links TRBV28 to TRBJ2-7; no firm D call. Germline V lookup: CDR1 MDHEN, CDR2 SYDVKM. CDR3 size: 15 residues. V lost 4 bases to trimming and J lost 1 base, with 14 bases between them. The CDR3, as DNA: TGTGCCAGCAGTTCCCCTTCCGACCAGTCCTACGAGCAGTACTTC. This codes for CASSSPSDQSYEQYF.

The gene calls are TRBV15 and TRBJ2-4; 8 bases agree with TRBD1. The junction had 11 bases not matched to a gene; V was cut back by 1 base and J by 3 bases. This CDR3 is 18 amino acids long. Germline CDR1 LNHNV, CDR2 YYDKDF (reference sequence). In nucleotides, the CDR3 is TGTGCCACCAGCAGAGGGTGGGATGGACAGGGAGGCAAAAACATTCAGTACTTC. Its translation is CATSRGWDGQGGKNIQYF.

This clone occurred a few times. J is TRBJ2-3 and V is TRBV4-2, with 11 bases aligning to TRBD2. V was clipped by 3 bases and J by 2 bases; unmatched bases: 4. The CDR3 is 16 residues long. Germline V CDR1 and CDR2: LGHNA, YNFKEQ. CDR3 coding DNA: TGTGCCAGCAGCCAGGGACTAGCGGAAATCACAGATACGCAGTATTTT. Encoded protein: CASSQGLAEITDTQYF.

This clone was seen a handful of times. This chain connects TRBV7-9 to TRBJ2-3, with D possibly matching TRBD2 (6 bases). This CDR3 is 15 amino acids long. Trimming removed 4 bases at V and 0 bases at J, with 11 bases between. The germline CDR1 and CDR2 sequences are SEHNR and FQNEAQ (reference sequence). The CDR3 region is CASSSPSGSTDTQYF. The CDR3 DNA reads as TGTGCCAGCAGCTCCCCGAGCGGGAGCACAGATACGCAGTATTTT.

A few counts support this clone. The chain carries TRBV28 and TRBJ2-5; D unresolved. Deletions cut 6 bases from V and 0 bases from J, with 5 bases between. Germline CDR1 MDHEN, CDR2 SYDVKM. The CDR3 spans 12 residues. The chain's CDR3 is CASRKYQETQYF. CDR3 bases: TGTGCCAGCAGGAAGTACCAAGAGACCCAGTACTTC.

This clone was seen only a few times. This sequence joins TRBV9 and TRBJ1-1; D not resolved. V was shortened by 0 bases and J by 2 bases, with 8 bases between the two germline ends. The germline V gene has CDR1 SGDLS and CDR2 YYNGEE. The CDR3 spans 14 residues. CDR3 sequence (DNA): TGTGCCAGCAGCGTAGTTACATCAAACACTGAAGCTTTCTTT. Residues: CASSVVTSNTEAFF.

This clone was counted between two and nine times. The chain uses TRBV2 and TRBJ2-1; 12 nucleotides match TRBD2. The CDR3 extends over 16 amino acids. Germline V gene lookup returns CDR1 SNHLY and CDR2 FYNNEI. The V segment lost 6 bases and the J segment 6 bases; nucleotides outside the gene matches: 9. This CDR3 is CASRGRTSGIPNEQFF. The CDR3, as DNA: TGTGCCAGCAGGGGGAGGACTAGCGGGATCCCCAATGAGCAGTTCTTC. Full variable domain (remainder filled in from reference TRBV2 and TRBJ2-1): EPEVTQTPSHQVTQMGQEVILRCVPISNHLYFYWYRQILGQKVEFLVSFYNNEISEKSEIFDDQFSVERPDGSNFTLKIRSTKLEDSAMYFCASRGRTSGIPNEQFFGPGTRLTVL.

The table lists this clone with a few counts. The gene calls are TRBV5-4 and TRBJ2-5; D may be TRBD1 (6 bases). There are 17 residues in the CDR3. Trimming cost V 0 bases and J 4 bases, with 19 bases left between them. Germline lookup yields CDR1 SGHNT and CDR2 YYREEE (reference sequence). The DNA for the CDR3 is TGTGCCAGCAGCTTGGGGGGGTTTAACAGGGCTCGAGAGACCCAGTACTTC. The encoded protein is CASSLGGFNRARETQYF.

This clone has just a few counts. This chain links TRBV28 with TRBJ1-1; 8 bases match TRBD1. Germline V gene sequence: CDR1 MDHEN, CDR2 SYDVKM. This CDR3 region has 15 residues. With V trimmed by 9 bases and J by 5 bases, 14 bases remained unmatched. CDR3 nucleotides: TGTGCCAGTTCGGACAGGGCATTCTATAGTACTGAAGCTTTCTTT. Its translation is CASSDRAFYSTEAFF. Combining the CDR3 with reference TRBV28 and TRBJ1-1 gives the whole variable domain DVKVTQSSRYLVKRTGEKVFLECVQDMDHENMFWYRQDPGLGLRLIYFSYDVKMKEKGDIPEGYSVSREKKERFSLILESASTNQTSMYLCASSDRAFYSTEAFFGQGTRLTVV.

This clone has just a few counts. V usage is TRBV28 and J usage is TRBJ2-7; TRBD2 might be the D (5 bases). Germline lookup yields CDR1 MDHEN and CDR2 SYDVKM. The CDR3 extends over 16 amino acids. V lost 6 bases and J lost 3, with 21 bases in between. The CDR3 reads CASSYSGGSWGYEQYF. As DNA, the CDR3 is TGTGCCAGCAGCTACAGCGGTGGGAGCTGGGGCTACGAGCAGTACTTC.

The V gene is TRBV6-1, the J gene TRBJ1-5, with 8 bases aligning to TRBD1. The germline V gene encodes CDR1 MNHNS and CDR2 SASEGT. Losses at the gene ends were 0 bases for V and 3 bases for J; bases not matched to a gene: 7. The CDR3 has 17 amino acids. CDR3 protein: CASSEARDRRYNQPQHF. In DNA form, the CDR3 reads TGTGCCAGCAGTGAAGCCCGGGACAGGCGATACAATCAGCCCCAGCATTTT.

V gene TRBV10-3 combines with J gene TRBJ2-6; 10 bases are a match to TRBD2. The CDR3 has 18 amino acids. V was pared by 7 bases and J by 0 bases, with 9 bases of the junction left unmatched. Looked up from germline, CDR1 is ENHRY and CDR2 is SYGVKD. CDR3: CAITPGLAGDSGANVLTF. In nucleotides, the CDR3 is TGTGCCATCACCCCTGGGCTAGCGGGGGACTCTGGGGCCAACGTCCTGACTTTC.

V and J are TRBV19 and TRBJ1-1; no clear D. The germline V and J ends were trimmed by 5 bases and 11 bases, with 18 bases remaining between them. Germline V lookup: CDR1 LNHDA, CDR2 SQIVND (reference sequence). The CDR3 consists of 13 residues. The CDR3 DNA follows: TGTGCCAGTAGTTCCCGGGAGTCGTTGGTGGCTTTCTTT. The encoded protein is CASSSRESLVAFF.

This clone came up a few times. The CDR3 DNA is TGCGCCAGCAGCCATCTCGTCGGGGGGAACTCTGGGGCCAACGTCCTGACTTTC. Translated, it gives CASSHLVGGNSGANVLTF. The chain uses TRBV4-3 and TRBJ2-6, with TRBD2 matching 7 bases. The CDR3 spans 18 residues. The V gene end was trimmed by 3 bases and the J gene end by 0 bases; junction bases not matched to a gene: 8. CDR1 and CDR2 from the germline V gene are LGHNA and YSLEER.

This clone was found once. The V and J genes are TRBV27 and TRBJ2-7, with 7 bases that match TRBD2. The CDR3 extends over 15 amino acids. Germline CDR1 MNHEY, CDR2 SMNVEV (reference sequence). The V and J ends lost 1 base and 8 bases, in that order; junction bases with no gene match: 11. This chain's CDR3 is CASSLWGEGAAKQYF. The CDR3 coding sequence is TGTGCCAGCAGTTTATGGGGGGAGGGCGCGGCAAAGCAGTACTTC.

Comment on this clone: The sample carries other DNA sequences with the same CDR3. This sequence joins TRBV18 and TRBJ2-7; D is undetermined. The CDR3 extends over 11 amino acids. The germline V gene encodes CDR1 KGHSH and CDR2 LQKENI. The V end lost 3 bases, the J end lost 3 bases, and 3 bases lay between the germline ends. For the CDR3, the DNA is TGTGCCAGCTCACCTAACTACGAGCAGTACTTC. It encodes CASSPNYEQYF.

The chain joins TRBV6-1 to TRBJ2-7; D remains ambiguous. The germline V gene encodes CDR1 MNHNS and CDR2 SASEGT. CDR3 length: 11 residues. The germline V and J ends were trimmed by 5 bases and 3 bases, with 5 bases remaining between them. The CDR3 DNA sequence: TGTGCCAGCAGTAAAAACTACGAGCAGTACTTC. Translated: CASSKNYEQYF.

The V and J genes are TRBV15 and TRBJ2-3; tentatively, D is TRBD1 or TRBD2 (5 bases each). The CDR3 has 17 amino acids. Germline V lookup: CDR1 LNHNV, CDR2 YYDKDF (reference sequence). Trimming removed 0 bases at V and 3 bases at J, with 16 bases between. The CDR3 region is CATSRELGRIRTDTQYF. As DNA, the CDR3 is TGTGCCACCAGCAGAGAACTGGGACGAATAAGAACAGATACGCAGTATTTT.

This clone has only a few counts. V gene TRBV2 combines with J gene TRBJ2-7; the match to TRBD1 covers 7 bases. V shed 4 bases, J shed 6 bases, and the junction held 3 bases outside the gene matches. CDR1 and CDR2 (germline): SNHLY, FYNNEI. This CDR3 is 12 amino acids long. The CDR3 sequence: CASSADRTEQYF. The CDR3 DNA sequence: TGTGCCAGCAGTGCGGACAGGACCGAGCAGTACTTC.

This clone showed up just a few times. The chain carries TRBV4-2 and TRBJ2-7; perhaps D is TRBD1 or TRBD2 (5 bases each). The CDR3 extends over 18 amino acids. V was clipped by 0 bases and J by 3 bases, with 21 bases between them. Looked up from germline, CDR1 is LGHNA and CDR2 is YNFKEQ. For the CDR3, the DNA is TGTGCCAGCAGCCAAGATGGGGGTCCCTCTGGATCGGTCTACGAGCAGTACTTC. Its protein product is CASSQDGGPSGSVYEQYF.

In its sample, this clone was seen a few times. The chain uses TRBV21-1 and TRBJ1-2; whether TRBD1, the table's D call, matches the DNA was not checked. TRBV21-1 is labeled a pseudogene. CDR3 size: 13 residues. CDR3 residues: CASSNGDRDGYTF. DNA for the CDR3: TGTGCCAGCAGCAATGGGGACAGGGATGGCTACACCTTC.

This clone was seen only a few times. This sequence joins TRBV6-6 and TRBJ2-2; 7 bases are shared with TRBD1. V shed 1 base, J shed 5 bases, and the junction held 7 bases outside the gene matches. CDR1 and CDR2 (germline): MNHNY, SVGAGI (reference sequence). The CDR3 extends over 16 amino acids. The CDR3 is CASSYLTGTATGELFF. The CDR3 bases are TGTGCCAGCAGTTACTTAACCGGGACAGCGACCGGGGAGCTGTTTTTT.

This clone was counted only a few times. This rearrangement joins TRBV7-2 to TRBJ2-3; D is uncertain. V was pared by 0 bases and J by 0 bases, with 7 bases between. The germline V gene has CDR1 SGHTA and CDR2 FQGNSA. There are 15 residues in the CDR3. The CDR3 region has the DNA TGTGCCAGCAGCTTAGCCGGGCTCAGCACAGATACGCAGTATTTT. Its protein is CASSLAGLSTDTQYF.

This clone came up a few times. The same CDR3 is also encoded by other DNA sequences in this sample. The rearrangement uses TRBV9 and TRBJ2-7, with 8 nucleotides matching TRBD1. The CDR3 extends over 14 amino acids. Germline-derived CDR1 and CDR2 are SGDLS and YYNGEE. With 4 bases clipped from V and 2 bases from J, the junction kept 5 bases outside the gene matches. In DNA form, the CDR3 reads TGTGCCAGCAGCCGTACGGGACAGGCCTACGAGCAGTACTTC. This gives the protein CASSRTGQAYEQYF.

This clone showed up just a few times. The chain couples TRBV5-5 to TRBJ1-1; possible D gene TRBD1, 5 bases. The V gene's germline CDR1 is SGHKS and CDR2 YYEKEE (reference sequence). V shed 5 bases and J shed 1 base, with 9 bases lying between them. The CDR3 runs to 13 residues. CDR3 residues: CASRSTGNTEAFF. The CDR3 DNA reads as TGTGCCAGCAGATCCACAGGGAACACTGAAGCTTTCTTT.

The rearrangement uses TRBV2 and TRBJ2-3; weak D call: TRBD1 (6 bases). Trimming left V 7 bases short and J 6 bases short, with 17 bases between. In germline, CDR1 is SNHLY, CDR2 FYNNEI. The CDR3 loop spans 14 amino acids. In nucleotides, the CDR3 is TGTGCCAGCAATCCGGACAGAGGTCATGATACGCAGTATTTT. Its protein product is CASNPDRGHDTQYF.